This TCR beta chain was profiled in a study of CD8+ T cells in alopecia areata. Peripheral blood and lesional scalp punch biopsies came from alopecia areata patients. Starting from PBMCs, sorting isolated CD4+ and CD8+ T cells. After isolation, RNA underwent reverse transcription to generate cDNA as the sequencing template. Profiling relied on immunoSEQ multiplex PCR, and the TCRdb table lists in-frame clones only, not all of them. The profile shows 130,000 or so clones, about 50% of them singletons. With regard to this clone: Its antigen remains unidentified.

Study outcomes and limitations: For lesional scalp, especially alopecia totalis/universalis, clonality was higher than in normal scalp. Scalp sample data also include resident alphabeta T cells from normal skin.

The sample here was CD8+ T cells sorted from blood, taken at week 0. The source is a human donor with alopecia areata.

As DNA, the CDR3 is TGTGCCAGCACCCACCGGAGGGACGAGCAGTACTTC. This gives the protein CASTHRRDEQYF. This chain joins TRBV2 and TRBJ2-7; D is perhaps TRBD2 (6 bases). Trimming cost V 7 bases and J 5 bases, with 12 bases left between them. The CDR3 covers 12 residues. Germline CDR1 is SNHLY and CDR2 is FYNNEI.